Listed below are T cell receptor beta chains from one sample, sequenced in a study of shared clonotypes between healthy human individuals. Measured with immunoSEQ multiplex PCR; TCRdb has only the in-frame clones, and not every one. The profile shows just under 95,000 clones, 60% to 70% of them singletons. Material for sequencing was memory CD8+ T cells sorted from blood. The source is a young man in good health. Each CDR3 is given with its conserved first and last residue. Each record gives: V gene, clone size, D gene, J gene, CDR3 protein, CDR3 DNA. The D gene is left open where the match is weak. Expanded clones get a size class; other rows say once, few or many, or leave the size out.

v_gene: TRBV2
abundance: -
d_gene: -
j_gene: TRBJ2-7
CDR3aa: CASRLGGYEQYF
CDR3nt: TGTGCCAGCAGACTAGGGGGGTACGAGCAGTACTTC

v_gene: TRBV30
abundance: few
d_gene: -
j_gene: TRBJ2-7
CDR3aa: CAWSAGTLNYEQYF
CDR3nt: TGTGCCTGGAGCGCCGGGACCCTTAACTACGAGCAGTACTTC

v_gene: TRBV9
abundance: -
d_gene: -
j_gene: TRBJ2-3
CDR3aa: CASSVAGGRDTQYF
CDR3nt: TGTGCCAGCAGCGTAGCCGGGGGGCGAGATACGCAGTATTTT

v_gene: TRBV5-4
abundance: -
d_gene: TRBD2
j_gene: TRBJ2-3
CDR3aa: CASSLGGGGTDTQYF
CDR3nt: TGTGCCAGCAGCTTGGGCGGGGGGGGCACAGATACGCAGTATTTT

v_gene: TRBV7-2
abundance: -
d_gene: TRBD1
j_gene: TRBJ2-1
CDR3aa: CASSKTGIYNEQFF
CDR3nt: TGTGCCAGCAGCAAGACAGGGATCTACAATGAGCAGTTCTTC

v_gene: TRBV10-2
abundance: -
d_gene: -
j_gene: TRBJ2-1
CDR3aa: CASRAEAGPSSYNEQFF
CDR3nt: TGCGCCAGCAGGGCGGAGGCGGGGCCGAGCTCCTACAATGAGCAGTTCTTC

v_gene: TRBV5-4
abundance: -
d_gene: -
j_gene: TRBJ2-7
CDR3aa: CASSQGGDEQYF
CDR3nt: TGTGCCAGCAGCCAGGGGGGAGACGAGCAGTACTTC

v_gene: TRBV27
abundance: -
d_gene: -
j_gene: TRBJ2-1
CDR3aa: CASRPTPLDYNEQFF
CDR3nt: TGTGCCAGCAGACCCACACCTCTGGACTACAATGAGCAGTTCTTC

v_gene: TRBV7-9
abundance: -
d_gene: TRBD1
j_gene: TRBJ2-1
CDR3aa: CASRPTTGVSRQFF
CDR3nt: TGTGCCAGCAGACCTACGACAGGGGTTTCCAGGCAGTTCTTC

v_gene: TRBV15
abundance: -
d_gene: -
j_gene: TRBJ2-7
CDR3aa: CATSRDLDRDRSSYEQYF
CDR3nt: TGTGCCACCAGCAGAGATCTGGACCGGGACCGATCCTCCTACGAGCAGTACTTC

v_gene: TRBV6-1
abundance: -
d_gene: -
j_gene: TRBJ2-7
CDR3aa: CASSARYYEQYF
CDR3nt: TGTGCCAGCAGTGCAAGATACTACGAGCAGTACTTC

v_gene: TRBV11-2
abundance: -
d_gene: -
j_gene: TRBJ2-2
CDR3aa: CASSSQRSRKELFF
CDR3nt: TGTGCCAGCAGCTCCCAGCGCAGTAGGAAGGAGCTGTTTTTT

v_gene: TRBV7-9
abundance: -
d_gene: TRBD1
j_gene: TRBJ2-7
CDR3aa: CASSLEWDRVHEQYF
CDR3nt: TGTGCCAGCAGTTTAGAGTGGGACAGGGTCCACGAGCAGTACTTC

v_gene: TRBV18
abundance: once
d_gene: -
j_gene: TRBJ2-7
CDR3aa: CASSPGLQGGEQYF
CDR3nt: TGTGCCAGCTCTCCGGGGTTACAGGGTGGCGAGCAGTACTTC

v_gene: TRBV19
abundance: many
d_gene: -
j_gene: TRBJ2-7
CDR3aa: CASSMGIAEGYEQYF
CDR3nt: TGTGCCAGTAGTATGGGAATAGCGGAAGGCTACGAGCAGTACTTC

v_gene: TRBV28
abundance: -
d_gene: -
j_gene: TRBJ1-5
CDR3aa: CASGTGGDQPQHF
CDR3nt: TGTGCCAGCGGAACCGGGGGGGATCAGCCCCAGCATTTT

v_gene: TRBV9
abundance: -
d_gene: TRBD2
j_gene: TRBJ2-1
CDR3aa: CASSVDPSGSYNEQFF
CDR3nt: TGTGCCAGCAGCGTAGATCCTAGCGGGAGTTACAATGAGCAGTTCTTC

v_gene: TRBV18
abundance: few
d_gene: -
j_gene: TRBJ2-3
CDR3aa: CASFPSNQAVLTDTQYF
CDR3nt: TGTGCCAGCTTCCCCTCGAATCAGGCGGTCCTCACAGATACGCAGTATTTT

v_gene: TRBV5-4
abundance: -
d_gene: -
j_gene: TRBJ1-2
CDR3aa: CASSEGQPKGYGYTF
CDR3nt: TGTGCCAGCAGCGAGGGACAACCAAAGGGGTATGGCTACACCTTC

v_gene: TRBV7-8
abundance: few
d_gene: TRBD1
j_gene: TRBJ2-2
CDR3aa: CASSLGSTGYTGELFF
CDR3nt: TGTGCCAGCAGCTTAGGCTCGACAGGGTACACCGGGGAGCTGTTTTTT

v_gene: TRBV19
abundance: -
d_gene: -
j_gene: TRBJ1-4
CDR3aa: CASSPGTATNEKLFF
CDR3nt: TGTGCCAGTAGCCCCGGGACGGCAACTAATGAAAAACTGTTTTTT

v_gene: TRBV5-6
abundance: -
d_gene: -
j_gene: TRBJ2-7
CDR3aa: CASSLEQYYTYEQYF
CDR3nt: TGTGCCAGCAGCTTGGAACAGTATTACACCTACGAGCAGTACTTC

v_gene: TRBV4-3
abundance: many
d_gene: -
j_gene: TRBJ1-5
CDR3aa: CASSWEGDQPQHF
CDR3nt: TGCGCCAGCAGCTGGGAGGGGGATCAGCCCCAGCATTTT

v_gene: TRBV18
abundance: -
d_gene: -
j_gene: TRBJ2-4
CDR3aa: CASSPAREQAKNIQYF
CDR3nt: TGTGCCAGCTCACCAGCTCGGGAGCAGGCCAAAAACATTCAGTACTTC

v_gene: TRBV29-1
abundance: -
d_gene: TRBD1
j_gene: TRBJ2-7
CDR3aa: CSVLGFPGTGSFSGEQYF
CDR3nt: TGCAGCGTCCTGGGCTTTCCCGGGACAGGGTCTTTTTCGGGCGAGCAGTACTTC

v_gene: TRBV6-4
abundance: -
d_gene: TRBD2
j_gene: TRBJ2-3
CDR3aa: CASSSGGPADTQYF
CDR3nt: TGTGCCAGCAGCTCGGGAGGGCCCGCAGATACGCAGTATTTT

v_gene: TRBV7-2
abundance: -
d_gene: -
j_gene: TRBJ2-1
CDR3aa: CASSIPSGEQFF
CDR3nt: TGTGCCAGCAGCATCCCCTCGGGTGAGCAGTTCTTC

v_gene: TRBV7-9
abundance: -
d_gene: -
j_gene: TRBJ1-5
CDR3aa: CASSLGQGRDQPQHF
CDR3nt: TGTGCCAGCAGCTTGGGGCAGGGCCGCGACCAGCCCCAGCATTTT

v_gene: TRBV7-9
abundance: once
d_gene: -
j_gene: TRBJ1-5
CDR3aa: CASSLATGIGYNQPQHF
CDR3nt: TGTGCCAGCAGCTTGGCTACAGGGATCGGTTATAATCAGCCCCAGCATTTT

v_gene: TRBV6-1
abundance: -
d_gene: TRBD2
j_gene: TRBJ2-3
CDR3aa: CASSEEGGLAGTDTQYF
CDR3nt: TGTGCCAGCAGTGAAGAAGGCGGACTAGCGGGGACAGATACGCAGTATTTT